A single sample gave rise to the 30 T cell receptor beta chains below, sequenced in a study of T cells after yellow fever vaccination. Each CDR3 protein is one row after TCRdb ran MiXCR on the 5' RACE reads. The profile shows about 550,000 distinct CDR3 sequences, over 15% of them singletons. The sequencing here drew on PBMCs, taken 15 days after the yellow fever booster vaccination. These receptors originate from a man aged 25 to 45 who received the YFV17D yellow fever vaccine.

There are a few counts of this clonotype. DNA of the CDR3: TGCAGTGCTAGTTTCCCGGGACAGGGCTACGAGCAGTACTTC. Encoded protein: CSASFPGQGYEQYF. The rearrangement links TRBV20-1 to TRBJ2-7, with 9 nucleotides matching TRBD1. With V trimmed by 3 bases and J by 3 bases, 6 bases remained unmatched. This CDR3 contains 14 residues. Germline CDR1 is DFQATT and CDR2 is SNEGSKA (reference sequence).

At least ten counts were recorded for this clonotype. The chain is built from TRBV5-1 and TRBJ2-7, with 7 bases that match TRBD2. Germline V gene sequence: CDR1 SGHRS, CDR2 YFSETQ. V lost 4 bases, J lost 0 bases, and 13 bases stayed unmatched. The CDR3 sequence is 17 residues long. The chain's CDR3 is CASSPATQRGSSYEQYF. For the CDR3, the DNA is TGCGCCAGCAGCCCGGCGACACAGCGGGGAAGCTCCTACGAGCAGTACTTC.

This chain uses TRBV3-1 with TRBJ2-7; 7 nucleotides line up with TRBD2. Germline V gene lookup returns CDR1 LGHDT and CDR2 YNNKEL (reference sequence). CDR3 length: 17 residues. The ends lost 1 base at V and 4 bases at J; junction bases unmatched: 13. CDR3 DNA: TGTGCCAGCAGCCAAGTGGCCGCTAGCGGAAAACTATACGAGCAGTACTTC. As protein: CASSQVAASGKLYEQYF.

This rearrangement joins TRBV10-2 to TRBJ2-7; 9 nucleotides agree with TRBD2. The CDR3 is 14 residues long. V shed 1 base and J 7 bases; nucleotides not matched to a gene: 5. In germline, CDR1 is WSHSY, CDR2 SAAADI. CDR3 nucleotide sequence: TGCGCCAGCAGTGAGTTTAGCGGGAGATGGGAGCAGTACTTC. This encodes CASSEFSGRWEQYF.

The gene calls are TRBV6-5 and TRBJ2-1, with 8 bases that match TRBD2. This CDR3 is 16 amino acids long. J lost 6 bases, V lost 4 bases, and 11 bases had no gene match. The germline gives CDR1 MNHEY, CDR2 SVGAGI. The CDR3, as DNA: TGTGCCAGCAGTTTGGTGGGCGGGAGGTATCGCAATGAGCAGTTCTTC. Amino acids: CASSLVGGRYRNEQFF.

This chain joins TRBV29-1 and TRBJ2-7, with 11 bases lining up with TRBD2. Germline CDR1 is SQVTM and CDR2 is ANQGSEA. The CDR3 covers 14 residues. V shed 7 bases, J shed 2 bases, and the junction held 7 bases outside the gene matches. The CDR3, as DNA: TGCAGCGCCTTAACTAGCGGGGGTCCCTACGAGCAGTACTTC. It is translated as CSALTSGGPYEQYF.

A few counts support this clonotype. The V call is TRBV3-1, the J call TRBJ2-7; TRBD1 matches 8 bases. The V gene end was trimmed by 3 bases and the J gene end by 10 bases; junction bases not matched to a gene: 8. CDR1 is LGHDT and CDR2 is YNNKEL in the germline V gene (reference sequence). This CDR3 contains 13 residues. Here the CDR3 reads CASSHFGQGGQYF. In nucleotides, the CDR3 is TGTGCCAGCAGCCATTTCGGACAGGGAGGTCAGTACTTC.

The chain recombines TRBV5-6 with TRBJ2-2, with 7 bases identical to TRBD1. J was trimmed by 7 bases and V by 4 bases; bases with no gene match: 7. In germline, CDR1 is SGHDT, CDR2 YYEEEE. The CDR3 loop spans 14 amino acids. The CDR3 DNA sequence: TGTGCCAGCAGCATTGGACAGGTCATCGGGGAGCTGTTTTTT. Amino acid sequence: CASSIGQVIGELFF.

This clonotype was detected a few times. The chain employs TRBV7-9 and TRBJ2-5; D is undetermined. The V gene's germline CDR1 is SEHNR and CDR2 FQNEAQ (reference sequence). V was trimmed by 2 bases and J by 2 bases, leaving 9 bases between them. The CDR3 contains 14 residues. The CDR3 bases are TGTGCCAGCAGCTTAATCGCCGTTCAAGAGACCCAGTACTTC. Its protein product is CASSLIAVQETQYF.

The gene calls are TRBV25-1 and TRBJ1-4; TRBD1 might be the D (5 bases). The V gene's germline CDR1 is MGHDK and CDR2 SYGVNS. V lost 3 bases, J lost 8 bases, and 16 bases lay in between. The CDR3 spans 15 residues. CDR3 nucleotide sequence: TGTGCCAGCAGTGATATGGGGGGGAAGGGAGAAAAACTGTTTTTT. Protein sequence: CASSDMGGKGEKLFF. The complete variable domain, with remaining parts taken from reference TRBV25-1 and TRBJ1-4, reads EADIYQTPRYLVIGTGKKITLECSQTMGHDKMYWYQQDPGMELHLIHYSYGVNSTEKGDLSSESTVSRIRTEHFPLTLESARPSHTSQYLCASSDMGGKGEKLFFGSGTQLSVL.

V is TRBV6-1 and J is TRBJ1-6; TRBD1 agrees at 7 bases. The CDR3 contains 14 residues. Losses at the gene ends were 5 bases for V and 13 bases for J; bases not matched to a gene: 11. Germline V gene lookup returns CDR1 MNHNS and CDR2 SASEGT. The CDR3 reads CASSKTGRLTPLHF. For the CDR3, the DNA is TGTGCCAGCAGTAAGACAGGGCGGTTAACCCCCCTCCACTTT.

This chain joins TRBV27 and TRBJ1-1, with D unresolved. Looked up from germline, CDR1 is MNHEY and CDR2 is SMNVEV (reference sequence). The CDR3 contains 14 residues. Deletions cut 6 bases from V and 5 bases from J, with 16 bases between. For the CDR3, the DNA is TGTGCCAGCAGGGACTCTGACAAAGGTACTGAAGCTTTCTTT. As protein: CASRDSDKGTEAFF.

This clonotype has just a few counts. CDR3 in DNA: TGCGCCAGCAGTGATTCAGGGGGCCTAGACAATGAGCAGTTCTTC. It codes for CASSDSGGLDNEQFF. The chain couples TRBV10-1 to TRBJ2-1, with 8 bases fitting TRBD1. After removal of 3 bases from V and 5 bases from J, the junction contained 6 bases not matched to a gene. This CDR3 has 15 amino acids. Germline V CDR1 and CDR2: WNHNN, SYGVQD (reference sequence).

The chain is built from TRBV15 and TRBJ1-1; no clear D. Per the germline V gene, CDR1 is LNHNV and CDR2 is YYDKDF (reference sequence). V lost 1 base, J lost 6 bases, and 12 bases lay in between. This CDR3 is 14 amino acids long. CDR3 bases: TGTGCCACCAGCAGAGGGGGAACAGAGCCTGAAGCTTTCTTT. This gives the protein CATSRGGTEPEAFF.

The V gene is TRBV14, the J gene TRBJ2-1; D perhaps matches TRBD2 (5 bases). Germline V gives CDR1 SGHDN, CDR2 FVKESK. The V gene lost 0 bases and the J gene lost 9 bases, with 15 bases spanning the gap. The CDR3 runs 15 residues. The CDR3 nucleotides read TGTGCCAGCAGCCAAGATAGGCGGGCCGCCGGTGAGCAGTTCTTC. It specifies CASSQDRRAAGEQFF.

This clonotype was detected many times. The genes are TRBV3-1 and TRBJ2-7, with D unclear. The CDR3 consists of 11 residues. Germline lookup yields CDR1 LGHDT and CDR2 YNNKEL (reference sequence). Trimming took off 2 bases at V and 5 bases at J, with 4 bases between the two ends. CDR3 sequence reads: CASSQFHEQYF. The CDR3 DNA sequence: TGTGCCAGCAGCCAATTCCACGAGCAGTACTTC.

The rearrangement uses TRBV5-1 and TRBJ1-2, with TRBD1 matching over 7 bases. Trimming took 4 bases from V and 3 from J; bases not matched to a gene: 12. Per the germline V gene, CDR1 is SGHRS and CDR2 is YFSETQ. CDR3 size: 16 residues. CDR3 DNA sequence: TGCGCCAGCAGCACCCGGACAGGAGACTGGGACTATGGCTACACCTTC. Amino acids: CASSTRTGDWDYGYTF.

V usage is TRBV7-9 and J usage is TRBJ1-2, with 8 bases identical to TRBD1. With V trimmed by 2 bases and J by 4 bases, 6 bases remained unmatched. The CDR3 extends over 15 amino acids. Germline CDR1 SEHNR, CDR2 FQNEAQ (reference sequence). CDR3 sequence reads: CASSLHQGALYGYTF. CDR3 bases: TGTGCCAGCAGCTTACATCAGGGGGCCCTCTATGGCTACACCTTC.

This clonotype was detected only a few times. The rearrangement links TRBV12-3 or TRBV12-4 to TRBJ1-2, with 11 nucleotides matching TRBD1. V shed 5 bases, J shed 8 bases, and the junction held 13 bases outside the gene matches. CDR3 size: 16 residues. The CDR3 here is CASSDWSGQGAWGYTF. In DNA form, the CDR3 reads TGTGCCAGCAGTGATTGGTCTGGACAGGGGGCGTGGGGCTACACCTTC.

This clonotype was seen more than once but under ten times. The rearrangement links TRBV6-5 to TRBJ2-7; the D gene is possibly TRBD2 (5 bases). V lost 2 bases to trimming and J lost 9 bases, with 17 bases between them. This CDR3 contains 14 residues. Germline CDR1 is MNHEY and CDR2 is SVGAGI. The CDR3: CASSYTRGPVGQYF. As DNA, the CDR3 is TGTGCCAGCAGTTACACCCGGGGTCCCGTCGGGCAGTACTTC.

This clonotype was counted between two and nine times. The CDR3 region has the DNA TGTGCCAGCAGCATACCGCCAAGGGGACTAGCGTCAGATACGCAGTATTTT. It translates to CASSIPPRGLASDTQYF. V is TRBV7-9 and J is TRBJ2-3; 10 bases match TRBD2. CDR3 size: 17 residues. Trimming took 5 bases from V and 4 from J; bases not matched to a gene: 12. The germline V gene has CDR1 SEHNR and CDR2 FQNEAQ (reference sequence).

This clonotype has just a few counts. The chain uses TRBV6-5 and TRBJ2-7; a weak D match, TRBD2 (5 bases). Germline CDR1 is MNHEY and CDR2 is SVGAGI. The CDR3 has 13 residues. V lost 4 bases and J 6 bases, leaving 13 bases between the germline ends. In nucleotides, the CDR3 is TGTGCCAGCAGTTTAGGGAGTGAGAGCGAGCAGTACTTC. Encoded protein: CASSLGSESEQYF.

The table lists this clonotype with a few counts. This rearrangement joins TRBV6-2 or TRBV6-3 to TRBJ2-1, with TRBD1 identical over 8 bases. CDR3 length equals 15 residues. Germline V CDR1 and CDR2: MNHEY, SVGEGT. V lost 5 bases and J lost 2; bases outside the gene matches: 5. CDR3 protein: CASSLTGGTYNEQFF. The CDR3 DNA follows: TGTGCCAGCAGTCTCACAGGGGGGACCTACAATGAGCAGTTCTTC.

The genes are TRBV11-2 and TRBJ1-5, with D unresolved. V was shortened by 0 bases and J by 7 bases, with 7 bases between the two germline ends. In germline, CDR1 is SGHAT, CDR2 FQNNGV. The CDR3 extends over 13 amino acids. The DNA of the CDR3 is TGTGCCAGCAGCTTAGATTGGAGACAGCCCCAGCATTTT. Its translation is CASSLDWRQPQHF. Full variable domain (outside the CDR3, taken from reference TRBV11-2 and TRBJ1-5): EAGVAQSPRYKIIEKRQSVAFWCNPISGHATLYWYQQILGQGPKLLIQFQNNGVVDDSQLPKDRFSAERLKGVDSTLKIQPAKLEDSAVYLCASSLDWRQPQHFGDGTRLSIL.

The chain employs TRBV6-1 and TRBJ2-7; 7 bases are a match to TRBD1. This CDR3 has 16 amino acids. With V trimmed by 6 bases and J by 2 bases, 13 bases remained unmatched. Germline lookup yields CDR1 MNHNS and CDR2 SASEGT. This CDR3 is CASRRRSGQTTYEQYF. The CDR3 DNA reads as TGTGCCAGCAGAAGACGTTCGGGACAGACCACCTACGAGCAGTACTTC.

The rearrangement links TRBV20-1 to TRBJ2-5, with TRBD2 matching over 9 bases. This CDR3 region has 15 residues. CDR1 is DFQATT and CDR2 is SNEGSKA in the germline V gene (reference sequence). V was pared by 1 base and J by 5 bases, with 8 bases of the junction left unmatched. The CDR3 is CSARASGKARETQYF. CDR3 bases: TGCAGTGCTAGAGCTAGCGGGAAGGCTCGGGAGACCCAGTACTTC.

This clonotype occurred a few times. This chain joins TRBV18 and TRBJ2-6; the D is unclear. The V gene lost 11 bases and the J gene lost 1 base, with 6 bases spanning the gap. CDR3 length: 12 residues. Germline V lookup: CDR1 KGHSH, CDR2 LQKENI. The CDR3 DNA reads TGTGCCGGTCGATCTGGGGCCAACGTCCTGACTTTC. Amino acid sequence: CAGRSGANVLTF. Supplemented by reference TRBV18 and TRBJ2-6, the full variable domain reads NAGVMQNPRHLVRRRGQEARLRCSPMKGHSHVYWYRQLPEEGLKFMVYLQKENIIDESGMPKERFSAEFPKEGPSILRIQQVVRGDSAAYFCAGRSGANVLTFGAGSRLTVL.

The rearrangement links TRBV7-2 to TRBJ1-2; maybe TRBD1 (6 bases). V dropped 4 bases and J dropped 6 bases, with 9 bases sitting between them. CDR3 size: 12 residues. The germline V gene has CDR1 SGHTA and CDR2 FQGNSA. As DNA, the CDR3 is TGTGCCAGCAGCTACGGACAGAATGGCTACACCTTC. Amino acid sequence: CASSYGQNGYTF.

This clonotype was observed a few times. This sequence joins TRBV5-1 and TRBJ2-4; a possible D gene is TRBD1 (5 bases). Germline assignment: CDR1 SGHRS and CDR2 YFSETQ. V shed 4 bases and J shed 0 bases, with 17 bases lying between them. This CDR3 contains 17 residues. CDR3 loop: CASSGAPAGLAKNIQYF. CDR3 sequence (DNA): TGCGCCAGCAGCGGCGCTCCCGCAGGGCTAGCCAAAAACATTCAGTACTTC.

This clonotype was seen a handful of times. The rearrangement uses TRBV6-5 and TRBJ2-5; weak D call: TRBD2 (5 bases). From germline, CDR1 is MNHEY and CDR2 SVGAGI. The CDR3 covers 15 residues. V was clipped by 3 bases and J by 5 bases, with 16 bases between them. The CDR3 region has the DNA TGTGCCAGCAGTTATGACGCCCCGGGGAAGGAGACCCAGTACTTC. As protein: CASSYDAPGKETQYF.